This T cell receptor (beta chain) is drawn from a study of lymphopenia after photon versus proton radiotherapy. This clone is a singleton in its sample. Using immunoSEQ multiplex PCR, the repertoire was profiled, and TCRdb retains in-frame clones only, with some absent. The sample holds roughly 58,000 clones; around 87% are singletons and the top ten take over 10%. This CDR3 comprises 14 residues. In germline, CDR1 is MNHEY, CDR2 SVGAGI. Trimming left V 2 bases short and J 1 base short, with 7 bases between. The rearrangement uses TRBV6-5 and TRBJ2-3; D possibly corresponds to TRBD2 (5 bases). This TCR was sampled from a man older than 75 with esophageal cancer. Material: peripheral blood, obtained from a patient treated with proton-based radiotherapy. The CDR3 DNA is TGTGCCAGCAGTTACCGGCGGGGCACAGATACGCAGTATTTT. Amino acid sequence: CASSYRRGTDTQYF.